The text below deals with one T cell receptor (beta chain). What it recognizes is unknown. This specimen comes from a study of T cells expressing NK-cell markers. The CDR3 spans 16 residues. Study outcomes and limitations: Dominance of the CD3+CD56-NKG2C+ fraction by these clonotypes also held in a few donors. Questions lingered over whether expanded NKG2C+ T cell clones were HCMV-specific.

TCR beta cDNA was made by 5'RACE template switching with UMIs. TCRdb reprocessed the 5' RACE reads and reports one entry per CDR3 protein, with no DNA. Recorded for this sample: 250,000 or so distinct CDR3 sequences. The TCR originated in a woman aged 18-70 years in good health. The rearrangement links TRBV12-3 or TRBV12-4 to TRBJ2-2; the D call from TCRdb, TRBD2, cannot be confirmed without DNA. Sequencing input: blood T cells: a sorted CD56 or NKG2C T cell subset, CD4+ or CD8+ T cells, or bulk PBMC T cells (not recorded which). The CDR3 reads CASSLGAGVVTGELFF.